This record concerns one TCR beta chain sequence. What it binds is not known. From germline, CDR1 is SGDLS and CDR2 YYNGEE. V was trimmed by 0 bases and J by 5 bases, leaving 11 bases between them. The CDR3 is made up of 15 amino acids. The sample originates from a study of Ad26.COV2.S vaccination and SARS-CoV-2 variants. Study as a whole: Each vaccinee took Ad26.COV2.S intramuscularly, once or twice 56 days apart.

Treatment meaning: about 20 received Ad26.COV2.S at low or high dose, single or two shots; 5 received placebo; per-sample allocation not given. Sampling was performed 63 days after the first vaccine or placebo injection. Findings and limits, study-wide: Vaccinees showed greater spike-specific TCR breadth than placebo recipients. Placebo recipients and vaccine recipients were similar in non-spike TCR breadth.

The protocol was immunoSEQ multiplex PCR, while the TCRdb copy is restricted to in-frame clones and leaves out a portion. This table has 300,000 to 450,000 clones, about 85% appearing once. Material: peripheral blood, obtained in a trial of Ad26.COV2.S vaccine versus placebo. This clonotype originated in a person between 18 and 60 years old who received the Ad26.COV2.S COVID-19 vaccine or a placebo. The genes are TRBV9 and TRBJ1-4; TRBD1 might be the D (6 bases). The CDR3 protein is CASSVDAGGNEKLFF. The CDR3 DNA reads TGTGCCAGCAGCGTAGATGCGGGGGGCAATGAAAAACTGTTTTTT.